The 8 T cell receptor beta chains given below trace back to one sample, sequenced in a study of early T cells in non-severe SARS-CoV-2 infection. TCRdb processed the 5' RACE reads anew with MiXCR; each CDR3 protein has one entry. The table records around 70,000 distinct CDR3 sequences, 12% of them present only once. Sequenced: whole blood. Receptors were obtained from an adult who was a healthcare worker with PCR-confirmed SARS-CoV-2 infection or an uninfected control (not recorded which).

This clonotype was recorded a few times. The chain uses TRBV30 and TRBJ2-1; the D gene is possibly TRBD2 (6 bases). V lost 3 bases to trimming and J lost 6 bases, with 12 bases between them. Looked up from germline, CDR1 is GTSNPN and CDR2 is SVGIG (reference sequence). This CDR3 spans 13 amino acids. In nucleotides, the CDR3 is TGTGCCTGGAGCGGCGGGGCTCCCAATGAGCAGTTCTTC. Translated: CAWSGGAPNEQFF.

This clonotype was picked up a small number of times. J is TRBJ2-7 and V is TRBV29-1, with 10 bases lining up with TRBD2. This CDR3 spans 12 amino acids. J was trimmed by 6 bases and V by 7 bases; bases with no gene match: 6. The germline V gene encodes CDR1 SQVTM and CDR2 ANQGSEA. CDR3 DNA sequence: TGCAGCGGACGACTAGCGGGCGCCGAGCAGTACTTC. Translating it yields CSGRLAGAEQYF.

On this clonotype: This could be a read error, since a much larger clone is one nucleotide away. The missing conserved phenylalanine or tryptophan at the end of this CDR3 makes a read error likely. This chain links TRBV20-1 with TRBJ2-7, with 9 bases lining up with TRBD1. With V trimmed by 5 bases and J by 5 bases, 10 bases remained unmatched. Germline V CDR1 and CDR2: DFQATT, SNEGSKA (reference sequence). The CDR3 has 14 residues. This chain's CDR3 is CSARSGQGMNEQYS. In DNA form, the CDR3 reads TGCAGTGCTCGATCGGGACAGGGTATGAACGAGCAGTACTCC.

This clonotype has at least ten counts. This chain uses TRBV18 with TRBJ1-3; D gene unclear. The CDR3 covers 17 residues. Trimming left V 2 bases short and J 4 bases short, with 18 bases between. Per the germline V gene, CDR1 is KGHSH and CDR2 is LQKENI. CDR3 nucleotides: TGTGCCAGCTCACCATCTAGGAGGCAGCCTTCCGGAAACACCATATATTTT. This encodes CASSPSRRQPSGNTIYF. The variable domain in full, completed from reference TRBV18 and TRBJ1-3, reads NAGVMQNPRHLVRRRGQEARLRCSPMKGHSHVYWYRQLPEEGLKFMVYLQKENIIDESGMPKERFSAEFPKEGPSILRIQQVVRGDSAAYFCASSPSRRQPSGNTIYFGEGSWLTVV.

This clonotype was recorded a few times. CDR3 sequence (DNA): TGTGCCACCAGTGATTTCGAGGGAGGGCCCGACACAGATACGCAGTATTTT. It encodes CATSDFEGGPDTDTQYF. The rearrangement uses TRBV24-1 and TRBJ2-3; TRBD2 agrees at 7 bases. CDR1 is KGHDR, CDR2 SFDVKD, per germline. This CDR3 contains 17 residues. Unmatched junction bases numbered 8, after V lost 1 base and J lost 2 bases.

This clonotype was picked up many times. The V call is TRBV18, the J call TRBJ1-6, with D perhaps TRBD1 (5 bases). The germline gives CDR1 KGHSH, CDR2 LQKENI. The V gene lost 8 bases and the J gene lost 7 bases, with 9 bases spanning the gap. This CDR3 is 12 amino acids long. The CDR3 region is CASNQGNSPLHF. In DNA, the CDR3 is TGTGCCAGCAATCAGGGAAATTCACCCCTCCACTTT.

This clonotype came up a few times. This chain joins TRBV28 and TRBJ2-5; TRBD2 matches 7 bases. Trimming took 11 bases from V and 2 from J; bases not matched to a gene: 38. In germline, CDR1 is MDHEN, CDR2 SYDVKM. The CDR3 covers 23 residues. Here the CDR3 reads CASSGAIPASGHNRGDSQETQYF. The CDR3 DNA reads as TGTGCCTCATCCGGGGCCATACCCGCCAGCGGACACAATCGGGGGGACTCTCAAGAGACCCAGTACTTC.

V and J are TRBV20-1 and TRBJ2-3; 8 bases fit TRBD2. Germline V gene lookup returns CDR1 DFQATT and CDR2 SNEGSKA (reference sequence). V shed 0 bases and J 1 base; nucleotides not matched to a gene: 3. The CDR3 is 15 residues long. CDR3 protein: CSARDATSGTDTQYF. The CDR3 DNA is TGCAGTGCTAGAGATGCGACTAGCGGCACAGATACGCAGTATTTT.